The present entry profiles one TCR beta chain with its context. As yet, its antigen is unknown. The PCR was carried out with 60 Vbeta primers and 13 Jbeta primers. Using immunoSEQ multiplex PCR, the repertoire was profiled, and TCRdb retains in-frame clones only, with some absent. The repertoire has 90,000 to 150,000 clones, 70% to 85% of them found once; the top ten carry 11%. These data are taken from a study of cytomegalovirus exposure and HLA in healthy donors. Study summary: A prior analysis found about 120 million unique TCR beta sequences from around 190 million T cells. Of the donors genotyped, 300 to 500 in all, 75% to 90% fell in the Caucasian-associated ancestry cluster. Findings and limits, study-wide: Among donors in an Asian-associated ancestry cluster, a later analysis reportedly found fewer N-insertions than the roughly 680-donor mean.

J gave up 2 bases and V 2 bases, and 11 bases lay outside the gene matches. Germline V gene lookup returns CDR1 GTSNPN and CDR2 SVGIG (reference sequence). The CDR3 is made up of 16 amino acids. The chain combines TRBV30 with TRBJ1-2, with 7 bases lining up with TRBD1. Sequences were obtained from PBMCs. The sequence came from a woman between 50 and 59 years old in good health and CMV-seropositive. Written as DNA, the CDR3 is TGTGCCTGGAGTAAGAGGACAGGCCCGAGGAACTATGGCTACACCTTC. Residues: CAWSKRTGPRNYGYTF.